These 25 T cell receptor beta chains were sequenced from one sample in a study of CD8+ T cells in alopecia areata. Once RNA had been extracted, it was reverse transcribed into cDNA to act as the sequencing template. Measured with immunoSEQ multiplex PCR; TCRdb has only the in-frame clones, and not every one. The table shows under 250,000 clones, with more than 45% occurring only once. This specimen consisted of CD4+ T cells sorted from blood, obtained at week 0. The receptors here all came from a human donor with alopecia areata.

This chain connects TRBV2 to TRBJ1-1; D call uncertain. V was clipped by 2 bases and J by 3 bases, with 10 bases between them. Germline V gives CDR1 SNHLY, CDR2 FYNNEI. This CDR3 comprises 14 residues. CDR3 in amino acids: CASSERFYYTEAFF. In nucleotides, the CDR3 is TGTGCCAGCAGTGAAAGATTCTACTACACTGAAGCTTTCTTT.

The chain combines TRBV6-5 with TRBJ1-4; tentatively, D is TRBD1 (6 bases). Germline lookup yields CDR1 MNHEY and CDR2 SVGAGI. The length of the CDR3 is 14 residues. Trimming pared 6 bases from V and 8 bases from J, leaving 16 bases between. CDR3 nucleotides: TGTGCCAGCAGCTCCGAGGACAGACGGGAAAAACTGTTTTTT. It specifies CASSSEDRREKLFF.

This sequence joins TRBV9 and TRBJ2-6; D is undetermined. Between the trimmed V and J ends, which lost 1 base and 7 bases, there was a span of 12 bases. Germline CDR1 SGDLS, CDR2 YYNGEE. The CDR3 spans 15 residues. CDR3 residues: CASSVRDIGANVLTF. Written as DNA, the CDR3 is TGTGCCAGCAGCGTAAGGGATATAGGAGCCAACGTCCTGACTTTC.

V is TRBV4-1 and J is TRBJ2-7; D not resolved. Germline CDR1 MGHRA, CDR2 YSYEKL. With 0 bases removed from V and 4 bases from J, the gap between germline ends came to 10 bases. The CDR3 has 14 amino acids. CDR3 nucleotides: TGCGCCAGCAGCCAAGATGGCAGGAAATACGAGCAGTACTTC. As protein: CASSQDGRKYEQYF.

This clone was counted a few times. The chain uses TRBV27 and TRBJ1-5; a possible D gene is TRBD1 (5 bases). This CDR3 is 12 amino acids long. The germline CDR1 and CDR2 sequences are MNHEY and SMNVEV (reference sequence). Trimming took off 8 bases at V and 9 bases at J, with 14 bases between the two ends. As DNA, the CDR3 is TGTGCCAGCGGGGGTCAGATCGGGCCCCAGCATTTT. It is translated as CASGGQIGPQHF.

This clone showed up just a few times. The rearrangement links TRBV6-5 to TRBJ2-3, with a weak D call TRBD1 (5 bases). This CDR3 region has 14 residues. Germline V gene data show CDR1 as MNHEY and CDR2 as SVGAGI. The ends were cut back, 4 bases at V and 2 bases at J, with 10 bases in the middle. In DNA form, the CDR3 reads TGTGCCAGCAGTTCCAGGGTGGACACAGATACGCAGTATTTT. Amino acid sequence: CASSSRVDTDTQYF.

The V call is TRBV25-1, the J call TRBJ2-4; D uncertain. Trimming removed 4 bases at V and 12 bases at J, with 13 bases between. The CDR3 runs to 12 residues. CDR1 is MGHDK and CDR2 is SYGVNS in the germline V gene. CDR3 DNA sequence: TGTGCCAGCAGTGGATATTCAGGAGCTCAGTACTTC. It yields the protein CASSGYSGAQYF.

This clone turned up a few times. Its ends do not fully match the called genes, so a read error is possible. J is TRBJ2-7 and V is TRBV5-1, with a weak D call TRBD2 (5 bases). CDR1 SGHRS and CDR2 YFSETQ come from the germline V gene. The CDR3 sequence is 12 residues long. CDR3 sequence: CASSLVLGDYHF. As DNA, the CDR3 is TGCGCCAGCAGCTTGGTACTAGGTGACTACCACTTC.

The rearrangement links TRBV30 to TRBJ1-2; no definite D call. Germline assignment: CDR1 GTSNPN and CDR2 SVGIG (reference sequence). Trimming shortened V by 2 bases and J by 4 bases, and 8 bases separated the two germline ends. CDR3 length equals 12 residues. The chain's CDR3 is CAWSKDGYGYTF. The CDR3 DNA reads TGTGCCTGGAGTAAGGACGGCTATGGCTACACCTTC.

The J gene is TRBJ2-1, the V gene TRBV15; 8 positions agree with TRBD2. This CDR3 is built from 17 residues. Looked up from germline, CDR1 is LNHNV and CDR2 is YYDKDF (reference sequence). Trimming took 6 bases from V and 2 from J; bases not matched to a gene: 12. The chain's CDR3 is CATSKASGRYPYNEQFF. The CDR3 DNA follows: TGTGCCACCAGTAAGGCTAGCGGGCGCTATCCCTACAATGAGCAGTTCTTC.

This sequence joins TRBV25-1 and TRBJ1-1, with a weak D call TRBD1 (5 bases). Germline loops: CDR1 MGHDK, CDR2 SYGVNS. Deletions cut 5 bases from V and 4 bases from J, with 14 bases between. The length of the CDR3 is 14 residues. In DNA form, the CDR3 reads TGTGCCAGCAGTCCCTTGGGACTTGGCACTGAAGCTTTCTTT. This gives the protein CASSPLGLGTEAFF.

The chain uses TRBV18 and TRBJ1-1, with 9 bases lining up with TRBD1. The J segment lost 7 bases and the V segment lost 6 bases, leaving 6 bases of the junction unmatched. The germline CDR1 and CDR2 sequences are KGHSH and LQKENI. The CDR3 consists of 13 residues. CDR3 DNA: TGTGCCAGCTCCTTCGGGACAGGGAGTGAAGCTTTCTTT. As protein: CASSFGTGSEAFF.

A single count supports this clone. The rearrangement uses TRBV30 and TRBJ1-2; 9 nucleotides agree with TRBD1. This CDR3 is 19 amino acids long. Trimming removed 1 base from V and 4 bases from J; junction bases left unmatched: 19. Looked up from germline, CDR1 is GTSNPN and CDR2 is SVGIG (reference sequence). The CDR3 region is CAWSDAPQDRGEFSYGYTF. In DNA, the CDR3 is TGTGCCTGGAGTGACGCACCCCAGGACAGGGGAGAGTTTAGCTATGGCTACACCTTC.

This clone appeared many times. This chain uses TRBV6-1 with TRBJ2-7; no clear D. Germline CDR1 reads MNHNS; CDR2 reads SASEGT. The CDR3 has 14 amino acids. Trimming stripped 4 bases from V and 7 bases from J, with 17 bases between. The CDR3 is CASSGQAPPGEQYF. As DNA, the CDR3 is TGTGCCAGCAGTGGCCAAGCTCCTCCTGGGGAGCAGTACTTC.

This clone was seen a few times. V gene TRBV7-9 combines with J gene TRBJ2-7; perhaps TRBD1 as D (6 bases). CDR3 size: 14 residues. Germline lookup yields CDR1 SEHNR and CDR2 FQNEAQ (reference sequence). V was pared by 2 bases and J by 1 base, with 9 bases between. The CDR3 DNA follows: TGTGCCAGCAGCTTAACAGGGCCTTCCTACGAGCAGTACTTC. Translating gives CASSLTGPSYEQYF.

V and J are TRBV29-1 and TRBJ1-1; a possible D gene is TRBD1 (6 bases). Trimming took 2 bases from V and 2 from J, leaving 12 bases between them. Germline CDR1 SQVTM, CDR2 ANQGSEA. CDR3 length: 14 amino acids. The DNA of the CDR3 is TGCAGCGTTGAATCCGGACAGCAAAACACTGAAGCTTTCTTT. Amino acid sequence: CSVESGQQNTEAFF.

This clone has just one count. The J gene is TRBJ2-1, the V gene TRBV5-1; tentatively, D is TRBD2 (6 bases). Germline lookup yields CDR1 SGHRS and CDR2 YFSETQ. This CDR3 region has 15 residues. The ends were cut back, 4 bases at V and 0 bases at J, with 11 bases in the middle. CDR3 residues: CASSDDGSSYNEQFF. The CDR3 DNA reads TGCGCCAGCAGCGACGACGGGAGCTCCTACAATGAGCAGTTCTTC.

CDR3 DNA sequence: TGTGCCAGCAGCGTAGGACAGGGCTATTTTGATGAGCAGTTCTTC. Amino acids: CASSVGQGYFDEQFF. The genes are TRBV9 and TRBJ2-1; 7 nucleotides align to TRBD1. This CDR3 has 15 amino acids. With 0 bases clipped from V and 8 bases from J, the junction kept 8 bases outside the gene matches. CDR1 SGDLS and CDR2 YYNGEE come from the germline V gene.

The J gene is TRBJ1-5, the V gene TRBV2, with TRBD1 matching over 7 bases. The CDR3 is 15 residues long. The germline V gene has CDR1 SNHLY and CDR2 FYNNEI. After removal of 6 bases from V and 6 bases from J, the junction contained 11 bases not matched to a gene. CDR3 protein: CASRQGRGQSQPQHF. The CDR3, as DNA: TGTGCCAGCAGACAGGGGAGAGGACAGAGTCAGCCCCAGCATTTT.

This sequence joins TRBV25-1 and TRBJ1-4; D is perhaps TRBD1 (6 bases). CDR1 is MGHDK and CDR2 is SYGVNS in the germline V gene. Trimming removed 3 bases at V and 4 bases at J, with 18 bases between. The CDR3 is made up of 17 amino acids. In DNA, the CDR3 is TGTGCCAGCAGTGAGCAGCGGGACATTTGGGATAATGAAAAACTGTTTTTT. Translating gives CASSEQRDIWDNEKLFF.

The V call is TRBV2, the J call TRBJ2-1; possible D gene TRBD2, 6 bases. CDR1 is SNHLY, CDR2 FYNNEI, per germline. The germline V and J ends were trimmed by 6 bases and 9 bases, with 9 bases remaining between them. CDR3 length equals 11 residues. CDR3 residues: CASRGEAEQFF. CDR3 sequence (DNA): TGTGCCAGCAGAGGGGAGGCTGAGCAGTTCTTC. Variable domain in full (rest from reference TRBV2 and TRBJ2-1): EPEVTQTPSHQVTQMGQEVILRCVPISNHLYFYWYRQILGQKVEFLVSFYNNEISEKSEIFDDQFSVERPDGSNFTLKIRSTKLEDSAMYFCASRGEAEQFFGPGTRLTVL.

The CDR3 reads CASSFPRGEAFF. The CDR3, as DNA: TGTGCCAGCAGTTTCCCCCGGGGTGAAGCTTTCTTT. The rearrangement joins TRBV27 to TRBJ1-1; D gene unclear. This CDR3 spans 12 amino acids. Germline CDR1 MNHEY, CDR2 SMNVEV (reference sequence). The germline V and J ends were trimmed by 3 bases and 7 bases, with 9 bases remaining between them.

This clone was seen a few times. V and J are TRBV23-1 and TRBJ1-5; 8 nucleotides match TRBD1. TRBV23-1 is identified as an open reading frame with a role that is uncertain. The J segment lost 7 bases and the V segment lost 6 bases, leaving 11 bases of the junction unmatched. This CDR3 spans 15 amino acids. In DNA, the CDR3 is TGCGCCAGCAGGAGAAACTCGGACAGGGCCCAGCCCCAGCATTTT. As protein: CASRRNSDRAQPQHF.

This rearrangement joins TRBV6-1 to TRBJ1-1; tentatively, D is TRBD1 (6 bases). Trimming stripped 7 bases from V and 7 bases from J, with 19 bases between. Germline V gives CDR1 MNHNS, CDR2 SASEGT. The CDR3 has 14 amino acids. The CDR3 spells CASTVTHPGHEAFF. CDR3 in DNA: TGTGCCAGCACGGTGACTCATCCGGGACATGAAGCTTTCTTT.

A few counts support this clone. This chain links TRBV27 with TRBJ1-1, with a possible D match to TRBD1 (6 bases). Germline V lookup: CDR1 MNHEY, CDR2 SMNVEV (reference sequence). The CDR3 is 14 amino acids. V was shortened by 6 bases and J by 1 base, with 12 bases between the two germline ends. The CDR3 coding sequence is TGTGCCAGCAGCTGGGGGGGCAGGAACACTGAAGCTTTCTTT. The encoded protein is CASSWGGRNTEAFF.